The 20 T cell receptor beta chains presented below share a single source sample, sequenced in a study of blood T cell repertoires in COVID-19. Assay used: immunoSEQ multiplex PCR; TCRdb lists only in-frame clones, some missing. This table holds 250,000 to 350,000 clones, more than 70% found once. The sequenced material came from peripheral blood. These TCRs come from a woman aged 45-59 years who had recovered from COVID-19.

The CDR3: CASSDPRGPTNEKLFF. The CDR3 DNA is TGTGCCAGCAGTGATCCCAGGGGGCCAACTAATGAAAAACTGTTTTTT. The rearrangement joins TRBV6-1 to TRBJ1-4; 8 bases match TRBD1. Germline CDR1 MNHNS, CDR2 SASEGT. CDR3 length equals 16 residues. With V trimmed by 3 bases and J by 0 bases, 3 bases remained unmatched.

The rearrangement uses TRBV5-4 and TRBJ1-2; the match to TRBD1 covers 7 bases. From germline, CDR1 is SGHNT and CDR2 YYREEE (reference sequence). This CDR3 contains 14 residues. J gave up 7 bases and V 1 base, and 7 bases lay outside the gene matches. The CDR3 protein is CASSLLSGGSGYTF. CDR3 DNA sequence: TGTGCCAGCAGCTTGCTGTCAGGGGGGTCTGGCTACACCTTC.

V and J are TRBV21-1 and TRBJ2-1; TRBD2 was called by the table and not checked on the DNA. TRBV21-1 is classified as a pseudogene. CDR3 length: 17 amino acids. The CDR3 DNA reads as TGTGCCAGCAGACCATGGACTAGCGACTGGAGTTACAATGAGCAGTTCTTC. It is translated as CASRPWTSDWSYNEQFF.

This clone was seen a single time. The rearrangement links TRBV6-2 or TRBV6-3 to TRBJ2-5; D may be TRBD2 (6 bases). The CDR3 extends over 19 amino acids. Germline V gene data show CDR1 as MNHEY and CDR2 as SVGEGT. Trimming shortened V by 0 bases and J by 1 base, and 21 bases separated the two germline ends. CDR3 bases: TGTGCCAGCAGTTACTCGATAACCGGCTTATCGGGGGTCCAAGAGACCCAGTACTTC. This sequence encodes CASSYSITGLSGVQETQYF.

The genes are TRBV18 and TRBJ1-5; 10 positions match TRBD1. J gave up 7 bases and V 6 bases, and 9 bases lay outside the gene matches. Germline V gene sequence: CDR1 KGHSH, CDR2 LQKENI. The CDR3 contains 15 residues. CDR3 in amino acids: CASSPGTGVRQPQHF. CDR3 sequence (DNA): TGTGCCAGCTCCCCCGGGACAGGGGTTCGGCAGCCCCAGCATTTT.

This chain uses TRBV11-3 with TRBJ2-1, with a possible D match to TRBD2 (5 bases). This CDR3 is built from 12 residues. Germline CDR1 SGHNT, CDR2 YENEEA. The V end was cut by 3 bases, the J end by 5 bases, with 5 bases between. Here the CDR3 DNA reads TGTGCCAGCAGCTTGGGAGACAATGAGCAGTTCTTC. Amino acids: CASSLGDNEQFF. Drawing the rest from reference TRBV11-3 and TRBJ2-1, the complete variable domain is EAGVVQSPRYKIIEKKQPVAFWCNPISGHNTLYWYLQNLGQGPELLIRYENEEAVDDSQLPKDRFSAERLKGVDSTLKIQPAELGDSAVYLCASSLGDNEQFFGPGTRLTVL.

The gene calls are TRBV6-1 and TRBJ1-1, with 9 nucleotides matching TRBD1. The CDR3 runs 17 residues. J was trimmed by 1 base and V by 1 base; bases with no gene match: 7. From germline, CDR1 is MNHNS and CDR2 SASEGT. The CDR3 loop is CASSEVGDRVRNTEAFF. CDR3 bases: TGTGCCAGCAGTGAAGTGGGGGACAGGGTACGGAACACTGAAGCTTTCTTT.

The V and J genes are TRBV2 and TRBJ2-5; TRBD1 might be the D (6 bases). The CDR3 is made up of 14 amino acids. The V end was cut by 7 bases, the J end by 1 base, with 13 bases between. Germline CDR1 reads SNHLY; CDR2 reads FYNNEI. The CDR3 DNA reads TGTGCCAGCATTCGGGAAGGGGGCCAAGAGACCCAGTACTTC. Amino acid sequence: CASIREGGQETQYF.

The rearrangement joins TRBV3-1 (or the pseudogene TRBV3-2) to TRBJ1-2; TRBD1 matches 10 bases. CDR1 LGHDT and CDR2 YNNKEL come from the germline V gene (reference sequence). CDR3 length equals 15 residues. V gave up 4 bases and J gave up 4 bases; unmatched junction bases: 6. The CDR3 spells CASSPGTGVSYGYTF. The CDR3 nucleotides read TGTGCCAGCAGCCCAGGGACAGGGGTGAGCTATGGCTACACCTTC.

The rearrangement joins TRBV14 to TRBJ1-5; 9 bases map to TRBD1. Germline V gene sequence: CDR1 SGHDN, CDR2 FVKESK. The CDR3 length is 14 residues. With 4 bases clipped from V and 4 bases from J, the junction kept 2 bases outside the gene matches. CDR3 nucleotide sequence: TGTGCCAGCAGCCGAGGACAGGGGAATCAGCCCCAGCATTTT. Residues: CASSRGQGNQPQHF.

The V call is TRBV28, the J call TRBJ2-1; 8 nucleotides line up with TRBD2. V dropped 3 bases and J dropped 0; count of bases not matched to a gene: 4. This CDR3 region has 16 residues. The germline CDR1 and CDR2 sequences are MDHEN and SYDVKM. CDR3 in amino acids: CASSFQRGSSYNEQFF. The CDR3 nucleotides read TGTGCCAGCAGTTTCCAGCGGGGGAGCTCCTACAATGAGCAGTTCTTC.

The CDR3 is CASSEDRGLGWEQYF. CDR3 coding DNA: TGTGCCAGCAGCGAGGACAGGGGACTAGGCTGGGAGCAGTACTTC. The chain couples TRBV5-4 to TRBJ2-7; tentative D call: TRBD1 (9 bases). Between the trimmed V and J ends, which lost 4 bases and 7 bases, there was a span of 21 bases. The CDR3 runs to 15 residues. Germline V gene sequence: CDR1 SGHNT, CDR2 YYREEE (reference sequence).

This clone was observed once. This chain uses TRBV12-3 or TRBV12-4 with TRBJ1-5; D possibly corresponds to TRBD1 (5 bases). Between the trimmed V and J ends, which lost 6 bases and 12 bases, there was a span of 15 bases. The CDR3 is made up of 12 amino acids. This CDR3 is CASRDRSQGQHF. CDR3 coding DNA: TGTGCCAGCAGGGACCGCTCCCAGGGCCAGCATTTT.

The chain's CDR3 is CASKHARYEQYF. The CDR3 DNA reads TGTGCCAGCAAACACGCCCGCTACGAGCAGTACTTC. The V gene is TRBV6-7, the J gene TRBJ2-7, with no clear D. TRBV6-7 is classed as an ORF, of uncertain function. V was clipped by 7 bases and J by 3 bases, with 10 bases between them. This CDR3 is 12 amino acids long.

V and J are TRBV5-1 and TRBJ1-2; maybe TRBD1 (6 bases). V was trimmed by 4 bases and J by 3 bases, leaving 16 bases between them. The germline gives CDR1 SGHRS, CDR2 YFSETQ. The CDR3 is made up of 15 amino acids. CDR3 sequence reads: CASSQNRAPYYGYTF. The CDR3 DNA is TGCGCCAGCAGCCAAAACAGGGCTCCCTACTATGGCTACACCTTC.

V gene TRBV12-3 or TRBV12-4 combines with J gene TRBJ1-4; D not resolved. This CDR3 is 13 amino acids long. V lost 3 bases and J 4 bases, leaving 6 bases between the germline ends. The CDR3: CASSFENNEKLFF. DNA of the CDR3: TGTGCCAGCAGTTTCGAGAATAATGAAAAACTGTTTTTT.

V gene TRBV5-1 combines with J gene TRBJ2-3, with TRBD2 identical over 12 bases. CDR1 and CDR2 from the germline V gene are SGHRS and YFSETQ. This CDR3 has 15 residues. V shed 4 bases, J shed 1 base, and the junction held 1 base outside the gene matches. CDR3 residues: CASSLAGGGTDTQYF. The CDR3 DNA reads TGCGCCAGCAGCCTAGCGGGAGGGGGCACAGATACGCAGTATTTT.

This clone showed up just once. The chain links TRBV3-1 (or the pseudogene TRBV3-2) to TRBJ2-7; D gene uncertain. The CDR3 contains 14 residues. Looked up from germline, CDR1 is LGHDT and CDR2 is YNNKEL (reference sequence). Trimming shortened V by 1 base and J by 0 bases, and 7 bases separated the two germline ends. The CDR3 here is CASSQGPPSYEQYF. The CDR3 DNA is TGTGCCAGCAGCCAAGGGCCCCCCTCCTACGAGCAGTACTTC.

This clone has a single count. CDR3 DNA: TGTGCCAGCACCCAACAGGGTCAGCCCCAGCATTTT. Its translation: CASTQQGQPQHF. The chain recombines TRBV28 with TRBJ1-5, with a tentative D call TRBD1 (6 bases). In germline, CDR1 is MDHEN, CDR2 SYDVKM. This CDR3 spans 12 amino acids. Trimming cost V 7 bases and J 6 bases, with 10 bases left between them.

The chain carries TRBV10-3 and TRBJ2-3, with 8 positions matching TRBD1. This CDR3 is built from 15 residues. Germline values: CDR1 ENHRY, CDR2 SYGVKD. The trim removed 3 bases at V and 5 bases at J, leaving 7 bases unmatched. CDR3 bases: TGTGCCATCAGTGACGCAGGGGGCCATAGAGATACGCAGTATTTT. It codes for CAISDAGGHRDTQYF.